This is a list of T cell receptor beta chains from one sample in a study of T cell responses to AZD1222 COVID-19 vaccine. The protocol was immunoSEQ multiplex PCR, while the TCRdb copy is restricted to in-frame clones and leaves out a portion. The sample has more than 150,000 clones, around 92% seen once; the top ten hold 1% to 1.5%. Sequencing used peripheral blood, obtained 28 days after the second AZD1222 dose. Source of these receptors: an adult who received the AZD1222 COVID-19 vaccine. CDR3s include the opening cysteine and the closing phenylalanine or tryptophan. Each record gives: J gene, D gene, clone size, V gene, CDR3 DNA, CDR3 protein. A D gene is named only where the DNA matches it firmly. A row's size may be missing; if present it is once, few, many or a size class.

J gene: TRBJ2-7
D gene: -
clone size: -
V gene: TRBV4-1
CDR3 DNA: TGCGCCAGCAGCCAAGATTGGACAGAGCAGTACTTC
CDR3 protein: CASSQDWTEQYF

J gene: TRBJ2-5
D gene: TRBD2
clone size: -
V gene: TRBV5-6
CDR3 DNA: TGTGCCAGCAGCTTGTCTCGCGGGAGGGTGGCCCAGTACTTC
CDR3 protein: CASSLSRGRVAQYF

J gene: TRBJ1-1
D gene: -
clone size: few
V gene: TRBV10-3
CDR3 DNA: TGTGCCATCAGTGGAGGCGGGGGAGTGGGGAGTTTCTTT
CDR3 protein: CAISGGGGVGSFF

J gene: TRBJ1-3
D gene: -
clone size: -
V gene: TRBV28
CDR3 DNA: TGTGCCAGCAGTCCTCACCCAGGTCGCTCTGGAAACACCATATATTTT
CDR3 protein: CASSPHPGRSGNTIYF

J gene: TRBJ1-5
D gene: -
clone size: -
V gene: TRBV19
CDR3 DNA: TGTGCCACTGCAACAGGTCCAGTTCAGCATTTT
CDR3 protein: CATATGPVQHF

J gene: TRBJ2-7
D gene: TRBD2
clone size: once
V gene: TRBV6-5
CDR3 DNA: TGTGCCATCGTCCCGCCCGGGGGGGGCGAGCAGTACTTC
CDR3 protein: CAIVPPGGGEQYF

J gene: TRBJ2-7
D gene: -
clone size: -
V gene: TRBV7-2
CDR3 DNA: TGTGCCAGCAGCTACCTCGCCGGGGGCCCCTACGAGCAGTACTTC
CDR3 protein: CASSYLAGGPYEQYF

J gene: TRBJ1-1
D gene: -
clone size: -
V gene: TRBV20-1
CDR3 DNA: TGCAGTGCTAAGTCGAACACTGAAGCTTTCTTT
CDR3 protein: CSAKSNTEAFF

J gene: TRBJ2-7
D gene: TRBD2
clone size: -
V gene: TRBV4-2
CDR3 DNA: TGTGCCATCCTCTTTAGCGGGAGTCCCACATACGAGCAGTACTTC
CDR3 protein: CAILFSGSPTYEQYF

J gene: TRBJ2-5
D gene: TRBD2
clone size: -
V gene: TRBV5-4
CDR3 DNA: TGTGCCAGCAGCTCGGGGGGGCCGGGCCAAGAGACCCAGTACTTC
CDR3 protein: CASSSGGPGQETQYF

J gene: TRBJ2-1
D gene: -
clone size: -
V gene: TRBV27
CDR3 DNA: TGTGCCAGCAGTTTAACGCAGTTTAGCGATGAGCAGTTCTTC
CDR3 protein: CASSLTQFSDEQFF

J gene: TRBJ1-1
D gene: -
clone size: -
V gene: TRBV14
CDR3 DNA: TGTGCCAGCAGCGGAATTCGGGGCACTGAAGCTTTCTTT
CDR3 protein: CASSGIRGTEAFF

J gene: TRBJ2-1
D gene: -
clone size: -
V gene: TRBV2
CDR3 DNA: TGTGCCAGCAGTGCCGGGGAGCAGTTCTTC
CDR3 protein: CASSAGEQFF

J gene: TRBJ2-2
D gene: -
clone size: -
V gene: TRBV19
CDR3 DNA: TGTGCCAGTACCCCGCCCGGAATCTACGAGCGCACCGGGGAGCTGTTTTTT
CDR3 protein: CASTPPGIYERTGELFF